This T cell receptor beta chain was recovered during a study of cytomegalovirus exposure and HLA in healthy donors. For this clone: Its matching antigen is unknown.

This CDR3 has 13 residues. V shed 8 bases and J shed 3 bases, with 14 bases lying between them. The V gene's germline CDR1 is SQVTM and CDR2 ANQGSEA. The PCR used 60 Vbeta and 13 Jbeta primers. Produced via immunoSEQ multiplex PCR; TCRdb's table is partial and in-frame only. The table has about 140,000 clones, 80% seen once. Study-wide points: In vitro checks showed that three CMV-associated chains really do target CMV antigens. Further analysis was carried out later, and it showed several of the most significant clusters appearing linked to common viral pathogens. Accounts indicate the classifier identified cytomegalovirus status with strong specificity and sensitivity.

Source material: PBMCs. The rearrangement uses TRBV29-1 and TRBJ2-1, with a weak D call TRBD2 (5 bases). This TCR was recovered from a female donor in good health and CMV-seronegative. The CDR3 reads CSQLGLDYNEQFF. The CDR3 coding sequence is TGCAGCCAGCTAGGACTTGACTACAATGAGCAGTTCTTC.